What follows is one T cell receptor (beta chain) and its context. Its antigen is unidentified. The sample belongs to a study of shared clonotypes between healthy human individuals. Study observations and caveats: Naive subsets usually exceeded memory subsets in estimated richness.

V trimming: 8 bases; J trimming: 5 bases; junction bases outside the gene matches: 8. The V gene's germline CDR1 is MGHDK and CDR2 SYGVNS. CDR3 length: 13 residues. Using immunoSEQ multiplex PCR, the repertoire was profiled, and TCRdb retains in-frame clones only, with some absent. There are around 990,000 clones in the sample; around 77% occur only once, and over 0.8% lies in the top ten. V usage is TRBV25-1 and J usage is TRBJ1-1, with 7 bases that match TRBD1. This receptor was obtained from a man between 18 and 29 years old in good health. Some clones in this sample may be carry-over from other donors' samples. The sequenced sample was memory CD4+ T cells from PBMCs. The subset was: CD45RA-negative fraction. CDR3 region: CASDRATRTEAFF. The CDR3, as DNA: TGTGCCAGCGACAGGGCGACAAGGACTGAAGCTTTCTTT. Full variable domain (outside the CDR3, taken from reference TRBV25-1 and TRBJ1-1): EADIYQTPRYLVIGTGKKITLECSQTMGHDKMYWYQQDPGMELHLIHYSYGVNSTEKGDLSSESTVSRIRTEHFPLTLESARPSHTSQYLCASDRATRTEAFFGQGTRLTVV.